The 26 T cell receptor beta chains presented below share a single source sample, sequenced in a study of Graves' ophthalmopathy and Graves' hyperthyroidism. From RNA, the CDR3 regions of TCR beta chains were amplified and sequenced. RT-PCR was first run with HTBI primers, then multiplex PCR in a second round. TCRdb analysed the multiplex PCR reads with MiXCR anew, one entry per CDR3 protein. This table holds around 600,000 distinct CDR3 sequences, over 40% found once. Sequenced: peripheral blood. All receptors come from an adult man with Graves' ophthalmopathy.

This clonotype has ten or more counts. The rearrangement links TRBV6-6 to TRBJ1-3; D is undetermined. Germline-derived CDR1 and CDR2 are MNHNY and SVGAGI (reference sequence). V was clipped by 5 bases and J by 0 bases, with 8 bases between them. The CDR3 is 14 amino acids. The chain's CDR3 is CASSPLTSGNTIYF. DNA for the CDR3: TGTGCCAGCAGTCCCCTTACCTCTGGAAACACCATATATTTT.

The chain couples TRBV29-1 to TRBJ2-2; TRBD1 might be the D (6 bases). Germline V CDR1 and CDR2: SQVTM, ANQGSEA. V was cut by 5 bases and J by 0 bases, with 7 bases left in between. This CDR3 is 13 amino acids long. This chain's CDR3 is CSVQGTNTGELFF. The CDR3 DNA reads TGCAGCGTTCAGGGGACGAACACCGGGGAGCTGTTTTTT.

Many counts were recorded for this clonotype. The chain uses TRBV7-2 and TRBJ1-2; D ambiguous. CDR3 length equals 12 residues. Trimming took off 10 bases at V and 8 bases at J, with 17 bases between the two ends. The germline CDR1 and CDR2 sequences are SGHTA and FQGNSA. CDR3 residues: CAIMQPPRGYTF. In DNA, the CDR3 is TGTGCCATCATGCAGCCCCCGCGGGGCTACACCTTC. Based on the CDR3 plus reference TRBV7-2 and TRBJ1-2, the full variable domain is GAGVSQSPSNKVTEKGKDVELRCDPISGHTALYWYRQSLGQGLEFLIYFQGNSAPDKSGLPSDRFSAERTGGSVSTLTIQRTQQEDSAVYLCAIMQPPRGYTFGSGTRLTVV.

This clonotype was seen just once. One end of the junction does not line up with germline, which may come from a read error. The CDR3: CASRRTGNTGELLF. The CDR3 nucleotides are TGCGCCAGCAGAAGAACAGGGAACACCGGGGAGCTGCTTTTT. The rearrangement joins TRBV5-1 to TRBJ2-2; D is possibly TRBD1 (6 bases). The length of the CDR3 is 14 residues. Germline V gene lookup returns CDR1 SGHRS and CDR2 YFSETQ.

V usage is TRBV6-1 and J usage is TRBJ1-2; 8 positions match TRBD1. This CDR3 is 15 amino acids long. V gave up 3 bases and J gave up 3 bases; unmatched junction bases: 6. Per germline, CDR1 MNHNS and CDR2 SASEGT. DNA of the CDR3: TGTGCCAGCAGTGATGACAGGGGAACGGACTATGGCTACACCTTC. Its protein is CASSDDRGTDYGYTF.

On this clonotype itself: This may stem from a read error, because a much larger clone lies one nucleotide away. This chain uses TRBV12-3 or TRBV12-4 with TRBJ1-5; weak D call: TRBD1 (6 bases). CDR3 length: 14 residues. Deletions cut 8 bases from V and 3 bases from J, with 14 bases between. In nucleotides, the CDR3 is TGTGCCAGCGGCCCCCGGGACATCAATCAGCCCCAGCATTTT. Encoded protein: CASGPRDINQPQHF.

This clonotype has a count of ten or more. The chain combines TRBV29-1 with TRBJ1-2; no definite D call. This CDR3 region has 12 residues. Trimming took 3 bases from V and 8 from J, leaving 13 bases between them. Germline CDR1 SQVTM, CDR2 ANQGSEA. The CDR3 region is CSVEAPRYGYTF. The CDR3 bases are TGCAGCGTTGAGGCACCTAGGTACGGCTACACCTTC.

The chain couples TRBV9 to TRBJ1-2; 10 nucleotides line up with TRBD1. The CDR3 sequence is 13 residues long. The V segment lost 4 bases and the J segment 10 bases; nucleotides outside the gene matches: 7. CDR1 is SGDLS and CDR2 is YYNGEE in the germline V gene. Here the CDR3 DNA reads TGTGCCAGCAGCCTCTTCGGGACAGGGGACTACACCTTC. This sequence encodes CASSLFGTGDYTF.

Notes on this clonotype: Germline and junction disagree at one end, which may indicate a read error. This CDR3 reads CASSQARGGANYGHTF. The CDR3 bases are TGCGCCAGCAGCCAAGCACGCGGGGGAGCTAACTATGGCCACACCTTC. The chain couples TRBV4-1 to TRBJ1-2, with D perhaps TRBD1 (5 bases). CDR3 length: 16 amino acids. The germline V gene encodes CDR1 MGHRA and CDR2 YSYEKL.

This rearrangement joins TRBV14 to TRBJ2-7; 7 nucleotides agree with TRBD1. After removal of 4 bases from V and 2 bases from J, the junction contained 8 bases not matched to a gene. The CDR3 is 15 residues long. CDR1 and CDR2 (germline): SGHDN, FVKESK. The CDR3 here is CASSPRGWPPYEQYF. As DNA, the CDR3 is TGTGCCAGCAGCCCCAGGGGGTGGCCCCCCTACGAGCAGTACTTC. Full variable domain (missing parts from reference TRBV14 and TRBJ2-7): EAGVTQFPSHSVIEKGQTVTLRCDPISGHDNLYWYRRVMGKEIKFLLHFVKESKQDESGMPNNRFLAERTGGTYSTLKVQPAELEDSGVYFCASSPRGWPPYEQYFGPGTRLTVT.

Many counts were recorded for this clonotype. The chain carries TRBV2 and TRBJ1-1; perhaps TRBD1 as D (6 bases). V was pared by 8 bases and J by 7 bases, with 20 bases between. Germline CDR1 SNHLY, CDR2 FYNNEI. This CDR3 spans 14 amino acids. The CDR3 reads CASLKYLGAVEAFF. The CDR3 DNA is TGTGCCAGCCTCAAGTATCTGGGGGCTGTTGAAGCTTTCTTT.

In its sample, this clonotype was seen a few times. J is TRBJ2-3 and V is TRBV15; no definite D call. CDR3 length: 13 amino acids. The germline gives CDR1 LNHNV, CDR2 YYDKDF (reference sequence). Trimming stripped 3 bases from V and 6 bases from J, with 10 bases between. The CDR3 protein is CATSSLGADTQYF. CDR3 nucleotides: TGTGCCACCAGCAGCCTAGGCGCGGATACGCAGTATTTT.

A few counts support this clonotype. V is TRBV19 and J is TRBJ1-1; 7 bases are shared with TRBD1. Germline CDR1 LNHDA, CDR2 SQIVND (reference sequence). The CDR3 extends over 16 amino acids. V lost 6 bases and J lost 4; bases outside the gene matches: 14. The CDR3 nucleotides are TGTGCCAGTAGCCTCCAGGGGGGTCCGGGTTTCACTGAAGCTTTCTTT. It encodes CASSLQGGPGFTEAFF.

At least ten counts were recorded for this clonotype. The chain links TRBV6-5 to TRBJ1-4, with a tentative D call TRBD1 (5 bases). The CDR3 contains 11 residues. From germline, CDR1 is MNHEY and CDR2 SVGAGI. V lost 7 bases to trimming and J lost 5 bases, with 5 bases between them. The DNA of the CDR3 is TGTGCCAGCACAGGGAATGAAAAACTGTTTTTT. Protein product: CASTGNEKLFF.

This clonotype was observed a handful of times. This chain joins TRBV12-3 or TRBV12-4 and TRBJ2-5, with TRBD1 identical over 7 bases. J gave up 4 bases and V 5 bases, and 4 bases lay outside the gene matches. This CDR3 comprises 13 residues. The CDR3 here is CASSQQGRETQYF. The CDR3 DNA reads TGTGCCAGCAGTCAACAGGGGAGAGAGACCCAGTACTTC.

This clonotype showed up just a few times. This chain joins TRBV12-3 or TRBV12-4 and TRBJ2-7; TRBD1 aligns across 7 bases. The CDR3 has 15 amino acids. V shed 8 bases, J shed 7 bases, and the junction held 17 bases outside the gene matches. The CDR3 loop is CASSPLDRPGEEQYF. The CDR3 coding sequence is TGTGCCAGCTCACCACTGGACAGGCCTGGAGAGGAGCAGTACTTC.

A note on this clonotype: A much larger clone lies a single base off, so this may be a read error. This chain links TRBV5-6 with TRBJ1-6; the D is unclear. Germline V lookup: CDR1 SGHDT, CDR2 YYEEEE. This CDR3 has 14 amino acids. The DNA for the CDR3 is TGTGTCAGCAGCTTCCGGGTGTCGGATTCACCCCTCCACTTT. Residues: CVSSFRVSDSPLHF.

The rearrangement uses TRBV24-1 and TRBJ2-7, with TRBD1 matching 10 bases. CDR3 length equals 17 residues. V was clipped by 2 bases and J by 3 bases; unmatched bases: 9. Germline CDR1 reads KGHDR; CDR2 reads SFDVKD. The CDR3 reads CATSDSFGTGDFYEQYF. DNA of the CDR3: TGTGCCACCAGTGATTCTTTCGGGACAGGGGACTTCTACGAGCAGTACTTC.

This chain joins TRBV2 and TRBJ1-1; TRBD1 aligns across 9 bases. The CDR3 contains 16 residues. The V gene's germline CDR1 is SNHLY and CDR2 FYNNEI. J lost 5 bases, V lost 6 bases, and 13 bases had no gene match. CDR3 region: CASRVEGQGLSTEAFF. The CDR3 region has the DNA TGTGCCAGCAGAGTCGAAGGACAGGGGCTGAGTACTGAAGCTTTCTTT.

The chain links TRBV10-3 to TRBJ1-2; a weak D match, TRBD1 (5 bases). V shed 0 bases and J shed 8 bases, with 13 bases lying between them. Germline CDR1 is ENHRY and CDR2 is SYGVKD. This CDR3 has 14 amino acids. CDR3 protein: CAISESLGAHGYTF. The CDR3 nucleotides read TGTGCCATCAGTGAGTCCTTAGGGGCGCACGGCTACACCTTC.

This sequence joins TRBV29-1 and TRBJ1-5; D gene uncertain. The V end was cut by 4 bases, the J end by 11 bases, with 18 bases between. Germline V gene data show CDR1 as SQVTM and CDR2 as ANQGSEA. The CDR3 contains 13 residues. DNA for the CDR3: TGCAGCGTTGCTACCCGAGTTAGCCAGACCCAGCATTTT. This codes for CSVATRVSQTQHF.

The chain carries TRBV2 and TRBJ2-7; 14 bases are a match to TRBD2. This CDR3 is 20 amino acids long. The V and J ends lost 6 bases and 2 bases, in that order; junction bases with no gene match: 18. Germline lookup yields CDR1 SNHLY and CDR2 FYNNEI. Written as DNA, the CDR3 is TGTGCCAGCAGCTTCACAACCGGGACTAGCGGGAGTCACGTTACCTACGAGCAGTACTTC. Amino acid sequence: CASSFTTGTSGSHVTYEQYF. Supplemented by reference TRBV2 and TRBJ2-7, the full variable domain reads EPEVTQTPSHQVTQMGQEVILRCVPISNHLYFYWYRQILGQKVEFLVSFYNNEISEKSEIFDDQFSVERPDGSNFTLKIRSTKLEDSAMYFCASSFTTGTSGSHVTYEQYFGPGTRLTVT.

The chain couples TRBV20-1 to TRBJ2-3; D not resolved. The V end lost 3 bases, the J end lost 8 bases, and 12 bases lay between the germline ends. Germline-derived CDR1 and CDR2 are DFQATT and SNEGSKA (reference sequence). The CDR3 length is 12 residues. The CDR3 region is CSARLPPGTQYF. The CDR3 nucleotides read TGCAGTGCTAGGCTCCCGCCGGGTACGCAGTATTTT.

CDR3 residues: CASSFGTAGGTGYEQYF. The CDR3, as DNA: TGTGCCAGCAGCTTCGGGACAGCGGGGGGCACAGGTTACGAGCAGTACTTC. This chain joins TRBV7-6 and TRBJ2-7, with TRBD2 matching over 9 bases. CDR3 length: 17 amino acids. The V gene end was trimmed by 3 bases and the J gene end by 4 bases; junction bases not matched to a gene: 13. CDR1 and CDR2 from the germline V gene are SGHVS and FNYEAQ.

The J gene is TRBJ2-7, the V gene TRBV7-2; perhaps TRBD1 as D (7 bases). Germline loops: CDR1 SGHTA, CDR2 FQGNSA. V was shortened by 6 bases and J by 7 bases, with 28 bases between the two germline ends. This CDR3 contains 17 residues. The CDR3 region has the DNA TGTGCCAGCAGTTACTCCATCCACAGGGGAGGAGTAGGGGAGCAGTACTTC. This encodes CASSYSIHRGGVGEQYF.

This clonotype has just a few counts. A read error may explain this, as a much larger clone is one base away. V usage is TRBV15 and J usage is TRBJ2-7, with TRBD1 as a possible D gene (6 bases). CDR3 length: 13 amino acids. The germline V gene encodes CDR1 LNHNV and CDR2 YYDKDF (reference sequence). CDR3 coding DNA: TGTGCCGCCAGCAAGGGACAACCCTACGAGCAGTACTTC. Translating gives CAASKGQPYEQYF.